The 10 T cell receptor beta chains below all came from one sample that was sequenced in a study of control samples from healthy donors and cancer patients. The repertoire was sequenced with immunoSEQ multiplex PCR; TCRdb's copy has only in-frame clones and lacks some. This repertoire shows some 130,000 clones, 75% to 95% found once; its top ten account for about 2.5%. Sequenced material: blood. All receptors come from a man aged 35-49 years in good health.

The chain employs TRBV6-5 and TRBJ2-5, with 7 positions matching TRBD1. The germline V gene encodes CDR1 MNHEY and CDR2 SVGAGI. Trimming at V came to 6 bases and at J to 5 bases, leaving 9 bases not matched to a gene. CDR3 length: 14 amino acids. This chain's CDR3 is CASSRTGSSETQYF. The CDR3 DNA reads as TGTGCCAGCAGCAGGACAGGATCTTCGGAGACCCAGTACTTC.

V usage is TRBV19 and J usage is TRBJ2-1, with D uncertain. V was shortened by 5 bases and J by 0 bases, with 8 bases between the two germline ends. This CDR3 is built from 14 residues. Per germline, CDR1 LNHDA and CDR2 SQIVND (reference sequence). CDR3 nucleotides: TGTGCCAGTAGTCGAGGCAGCTCCTACAATGAGCAGTTCTTC. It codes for CASSRGSSYNEQFF.

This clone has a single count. CDR3 amino acids: CASSPYAGTSTDTQYF. The CDR3, as DNA: TGTGCCAGCAGCCCCTATGCCGGGACTAGCACAGATACGCAGTATTTT. The gene calls are TRBV7-3 and TRBJ2-3, with a tentative D call TRBD2 (6 bases). The CDR3 spans 16 residues. Trimming cost V 5 bases and J 0 bases, with 15 bases left between them. Looked up from germline, CDR1 is SGHTA and CDR2 is FQGTGA.

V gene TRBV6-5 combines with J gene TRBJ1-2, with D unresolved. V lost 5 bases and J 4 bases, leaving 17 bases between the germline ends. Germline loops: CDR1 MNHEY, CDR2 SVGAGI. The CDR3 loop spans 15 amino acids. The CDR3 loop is CASSRASVGFYGYTF. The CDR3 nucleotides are TGTGCCAGCAGTCGAGCCTCAGTCGGTTTCTATGGCTACACCTTC.

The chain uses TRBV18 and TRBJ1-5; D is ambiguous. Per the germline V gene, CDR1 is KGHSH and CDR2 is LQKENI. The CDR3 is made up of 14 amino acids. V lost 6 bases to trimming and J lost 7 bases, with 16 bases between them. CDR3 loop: CASSPKEAGQPQHF. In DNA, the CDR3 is TGTGCCAGCTCCCCCAAGGAGGCCGGGCAGCCCCAGCATTTT.

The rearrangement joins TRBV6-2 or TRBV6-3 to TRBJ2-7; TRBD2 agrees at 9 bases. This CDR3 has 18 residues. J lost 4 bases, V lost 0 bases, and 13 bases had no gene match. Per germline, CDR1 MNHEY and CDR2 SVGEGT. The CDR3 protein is CASSYSGLAGGVLYEQYF. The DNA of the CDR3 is TGTGCCAGCAGTTACTCGGGACTAGCAGGTGGGGTCCTGTACGAGCAGTACTTC.

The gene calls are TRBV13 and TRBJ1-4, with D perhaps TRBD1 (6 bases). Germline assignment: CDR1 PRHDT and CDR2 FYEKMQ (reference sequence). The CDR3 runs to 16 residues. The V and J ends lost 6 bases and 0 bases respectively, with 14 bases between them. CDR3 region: CASSRRDTATNEKLFF. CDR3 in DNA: TGTGCCAGCAGTCGCCGGGACACTGCAACTAATGAAAAACTGTTTTTT.

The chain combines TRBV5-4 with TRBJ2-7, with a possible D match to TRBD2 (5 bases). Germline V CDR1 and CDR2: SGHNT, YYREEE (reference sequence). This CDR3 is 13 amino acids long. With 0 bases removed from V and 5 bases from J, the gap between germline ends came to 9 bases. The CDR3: CASSLDRGNEQYF. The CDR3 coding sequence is TGTGCCAGCAGCTTGGACCGGGGTAACGAGCAGTACTTC.

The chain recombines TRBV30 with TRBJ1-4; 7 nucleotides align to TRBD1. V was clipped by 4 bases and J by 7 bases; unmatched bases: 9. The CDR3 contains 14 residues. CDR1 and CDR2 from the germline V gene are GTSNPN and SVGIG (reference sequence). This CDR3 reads CAWNNDREGEKLFF. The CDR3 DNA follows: TGTGCCTGGAATAACGACAGGGAGGGTGAAAAACTGTTTTTT.

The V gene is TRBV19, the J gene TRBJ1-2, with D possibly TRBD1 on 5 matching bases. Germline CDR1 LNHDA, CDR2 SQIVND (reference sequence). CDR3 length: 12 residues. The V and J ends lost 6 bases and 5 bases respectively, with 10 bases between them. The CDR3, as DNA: TGTGCCAGTAGCAGGGTCTCATATGGCTACACCTTC. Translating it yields CASSRVSYGYTF.